The T cell receptor beta chain described here comes from a study of Tregs in tolerant kidney transplant recipients (dated 2019 in TCRdb). Turning to the overall study: TCRbeta sequencing was used in the study to identify donor-specific regulatory T cells before combined kidney and bone marrow transplantation, and the identified cells were then tracked after transplant. TCRbeta repertoire sequencing was used in 3 healthy controls to compare several methods for expanding Tregs specific for an allogeneic donor.

Thawed PBMCs were FACS-sorted into unstimulated Tregs (CD4+CD25+CD127-), CD4+ non-Tregs (CD4+CD25-), CD4 cells and CD8 cells. Blood from healthy controls was obtained either as purchased buffy coats or from healthy volunteers. Healthy control blood was processed to PBMCs by Ficoll density gradient and cryopreserved, and patient PBMCs were collected before and after transplant. As regards this clone: What this receptor recognizes is not known. One base away there is no much larger clone; base qualities are not given.

The investigation overall reported the following: The study was limited by small patient numbers, and the findings need validation in larger populations and under other immunosuppression protocols. Expanding Tregs with activated donor B cells appeared to identify the most biologically relevant and donor-specific TCRbeta repertoire. Biological reproducibility was not examined directly, but technical replication error appeared to be minimal.

For CDR1 and CDR2, the germline V gene lists SGHDT and YYEEEE. V is reduced by 4 bases and J by 11 bases, leaving a spacing of 22 bases between them. The CDR3 measures 15 amino acids from cysteine to phenylalanine. Of all the DNA, just the CDR3 is kept, 45 bases in frame from base 1. For TCRbeta CDR3 sequencing, genomic DNA was extracted from sorted cells using the QIAGEN DNeasy Blood and Tissue Kit. High-throughput TCRbeta CDR3 sequencing was carried out commercially through immunoSEQ, with PCR amplification with bias correction and internal controls included. The paper's processing steps were these. Unique productive TCRbeta sequences were defined by CDR3 nucleotide sequence where primers matched, and otherwise by CDR3 amino acid sequence together with Vbeta and Jbeta genes. Sorting error was corrected by removing sequences shared between sorted populations at a frequency ratio of 2:1 or less, and the remaining shared sequences were assigned to the higher population. Sequences were defined as donor-reactive when expanded at least 5-fold in CFSE-low cells versus unstimulated cells and present at a frequency of at least 0.01% in CFSE-low cells. Jensen-Shannon divergence, calculated on the top 100 TCRbeta sequences ranked by frequency, was used to quantify repertoire divergence. For samples with multiple sequencing runs, sorting error was corrected separately for each run before the runs were pooled. This is the immuneACCESS table as TCRdb keeps it, with only in-frame sequences that have V and J called. A part of the clones is gone; compared with another copy, unresolved V genes explain less than half, and the rest is unexplained. V, J and clone size are taken as reported in that table, and D and trimming were inferred from the DNA itself. The sample table records roughly 250,000 clones; around 82% of these occur just once. The ten largest clones add up to around 0.64% of the sample.

Source material: CD4+ T cells from blood. The chain is made from TRBV5-6 and TRBJ1-5; TRBD1 could be the D gene, as 5 bases match. This clonotype was obtained from a human donor in good health. For the CDR3, the sequence is CASSQRHGGGRSQHF. DNA sequence: TGTGCCAGCAGCCAGAGACACGGGGGGGGTCGGTCCCAGCATTTT.